This T cell receptor beta chain emerged from a study of blood T cells in healthy people across ages. Every donor gave approximately 10 milliliters of peripheral blood. This CDR3 contains 16 residues. Germline CDR1 reads SGHTA; CDR2 reads FQGNSA. V lost 2 bases and J lost 4; bases outside the gene matches: 6. Next came a second PCR, run for about 7 to 12 cycles, which used a sample-barcoded 5' primer along with a J-beta primer mix. Each of the cDNA molecules was tagged by a template-switch adaptor with 12 random nucleotides. TCRdb redid the calling of the 5' RACE reads with MiXCR, one entry per CDR3 protein. The sample holds 500,000 to 650,000 distinct CDR3 sequences, around a quarter seen once. Findings of the study overall: Leaving the PBMCs unsorted stopped any conclusive comparison of naive versus antigen-experienced cells.

As to this clonotype: The target antigen is unknown.

The same sample was also used in a study of T cells of mothers and their children.

The sample taken for sequencing was blood. This TCR was sampled from a boy between 2 and 10 years old in good health. This chain connects TRBV7-2 to TRBJ2-1, with 9 bases identical to TRBD2. CDR3 DNA: TGTGCCAGCAGCTTATATGCTAGCGGGACTTACAATGAGCAGTTCTTC. Translated: CASSLYASGTYNEQFF.